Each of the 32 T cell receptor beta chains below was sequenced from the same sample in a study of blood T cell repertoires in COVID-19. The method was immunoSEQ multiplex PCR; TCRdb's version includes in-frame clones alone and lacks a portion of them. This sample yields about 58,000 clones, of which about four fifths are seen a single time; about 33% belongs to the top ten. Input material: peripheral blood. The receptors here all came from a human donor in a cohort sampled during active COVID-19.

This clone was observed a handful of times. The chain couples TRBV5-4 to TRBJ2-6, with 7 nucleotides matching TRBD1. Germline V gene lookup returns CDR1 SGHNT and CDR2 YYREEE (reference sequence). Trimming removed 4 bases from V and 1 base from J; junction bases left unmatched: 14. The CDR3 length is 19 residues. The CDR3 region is CASSPVGQRIESGANVLTF. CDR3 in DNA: TGTGCCAGCAGCCCCGTGGGACAGAGAATAGAGTCTGGGGCCAACGTCCTGACTTTC.

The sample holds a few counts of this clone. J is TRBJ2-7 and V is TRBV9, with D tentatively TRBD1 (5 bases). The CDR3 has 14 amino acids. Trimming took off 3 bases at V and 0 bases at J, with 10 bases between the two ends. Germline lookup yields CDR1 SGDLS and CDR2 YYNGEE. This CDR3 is CASSEQVSSYEQYF. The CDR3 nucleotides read TGTGCCAGCAGCGAACAGGTTAGCTCCTACGAGCAGTACTTC.

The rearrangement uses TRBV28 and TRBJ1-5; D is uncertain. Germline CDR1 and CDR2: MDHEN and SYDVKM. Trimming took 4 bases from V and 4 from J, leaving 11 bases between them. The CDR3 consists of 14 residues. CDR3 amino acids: CASSSPSGNQPQHF. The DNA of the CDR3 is TGTGCCAGCAGTTCCCCTAGCGGTAATCAGCCCCAGCATTTT.

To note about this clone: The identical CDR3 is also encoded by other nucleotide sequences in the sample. The CDR3 region has the DNA TGTGCCAGCAGTCCGGGGACAGTGCCCAATCAGCCCCAGCATTTT. This translates into CASSPGTVPNQPQHF. This chain links TRBV27 with TRBJ1-5; 7 bases match TRBD1. This CDR3 comprises 15 residues. Trimming took 5 bases from V and 3 from J; bases not matched to a gene: 7. Germline CDR1 reads MNHEY; CDR2 reads SMNVEV (reference sequence).

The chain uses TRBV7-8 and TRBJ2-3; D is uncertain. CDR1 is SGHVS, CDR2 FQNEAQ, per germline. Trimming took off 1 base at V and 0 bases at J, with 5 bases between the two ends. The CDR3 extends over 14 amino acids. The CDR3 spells CASSLVLSTDTQYF. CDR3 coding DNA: TGTGCCAGCAGCTTAGTCCTTAGCACAGATACGCAGTATTTT.

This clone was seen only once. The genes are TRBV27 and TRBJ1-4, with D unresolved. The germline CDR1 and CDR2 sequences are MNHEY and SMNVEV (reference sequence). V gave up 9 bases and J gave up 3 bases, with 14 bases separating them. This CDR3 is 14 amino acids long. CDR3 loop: CASGPGIPNEKLFF. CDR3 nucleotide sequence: TGTGCCAGTGGACCCGGGATTCCTAATGAAAAACTGTTTTTT.

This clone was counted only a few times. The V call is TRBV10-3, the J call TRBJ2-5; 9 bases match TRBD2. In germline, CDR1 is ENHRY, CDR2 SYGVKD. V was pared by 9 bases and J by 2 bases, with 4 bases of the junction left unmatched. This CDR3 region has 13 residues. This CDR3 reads CAIGTSSQETQYF. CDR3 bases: TGTGCCATAGGGACTAGCTCACAAGAGACCCAGTACTTC.

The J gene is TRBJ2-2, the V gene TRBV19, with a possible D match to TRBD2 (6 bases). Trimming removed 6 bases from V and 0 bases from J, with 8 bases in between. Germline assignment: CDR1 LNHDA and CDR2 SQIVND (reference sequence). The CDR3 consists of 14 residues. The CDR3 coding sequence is TGTGCCAGTAGGCGGGACGCGAACACCGGGGAGCTGTTTTTT. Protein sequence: CASRRDANTGELFF.

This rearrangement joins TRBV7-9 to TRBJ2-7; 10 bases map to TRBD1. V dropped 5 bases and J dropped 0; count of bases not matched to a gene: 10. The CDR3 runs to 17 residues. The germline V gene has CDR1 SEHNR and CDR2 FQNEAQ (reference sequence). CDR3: CASSITAGTGVSYEQYF. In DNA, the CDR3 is TGTGCCAGCAGCATCACTGCCGGGACAGGGGTCTCCTACGAGCAGTACTTC.

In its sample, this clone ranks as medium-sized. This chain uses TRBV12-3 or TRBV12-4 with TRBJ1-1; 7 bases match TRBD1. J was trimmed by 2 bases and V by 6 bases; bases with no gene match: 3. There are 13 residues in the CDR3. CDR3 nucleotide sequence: TGTGCCAGCAGCTCAGGGGGTAACACTGAAGCTTTCTTT. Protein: CASSSGGNTEAFF.

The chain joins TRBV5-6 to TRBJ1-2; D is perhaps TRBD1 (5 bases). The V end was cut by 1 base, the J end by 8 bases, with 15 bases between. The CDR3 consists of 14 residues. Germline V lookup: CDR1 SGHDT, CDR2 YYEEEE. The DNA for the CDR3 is TGTGCCAGCAGCTTGTGGCAGGGCATCGAAGGCTACACCTTC. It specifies CASSLWQGIEGYTF.

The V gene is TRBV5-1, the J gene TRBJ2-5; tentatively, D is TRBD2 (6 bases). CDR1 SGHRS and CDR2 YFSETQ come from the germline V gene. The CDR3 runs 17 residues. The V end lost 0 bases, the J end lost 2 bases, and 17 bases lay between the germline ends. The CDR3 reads CASSLGRDFYTQETQYF. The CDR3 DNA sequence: TGCGCCAGCAGCTTGGGGCGGGATTTTTATACGCAAGAGACCCAGTACTTC.

CDR3 coding DNA: TGTGCCAGCAATGGGAGGAGCTCCTATAATTCACCCCTCCACTTT. It codes for CASNGRSSYNSPLHF. This sequence joins TRBV5-6 and TRBJ1-6; D gene uncertain. The CDR3 extends over 15 amino acids. The germline gives CDR1 SGHDT, CDR2 YYEEEE. Trimming pared 6 bases from V and 0 bases from J, leaving 10 bases between.

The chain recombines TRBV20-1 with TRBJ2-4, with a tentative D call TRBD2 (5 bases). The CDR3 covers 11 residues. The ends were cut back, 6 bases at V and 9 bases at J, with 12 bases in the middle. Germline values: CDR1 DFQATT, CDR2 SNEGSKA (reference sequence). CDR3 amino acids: CSALDWPIQYF. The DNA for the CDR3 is TGCAGTGCCCTGGACTGGCCCATTCAGTACTTC.

For the CDR3, the DNA is TGTGCCAGCAGGCCAGGGGGAAAATCACCCCTCCACTTT. It translates to CASRPGGKSPLHF. V and J are TRBV27 and TRBJ1-6; 7 bases fit TRBD1. In germline, CDR1 is MNHEY, CDR2 SMNVEV (reference sequence). The CDR3 sequence is 13 residues long. V lost 6 bases and J lost 10; bases outside the gene matches: 6.

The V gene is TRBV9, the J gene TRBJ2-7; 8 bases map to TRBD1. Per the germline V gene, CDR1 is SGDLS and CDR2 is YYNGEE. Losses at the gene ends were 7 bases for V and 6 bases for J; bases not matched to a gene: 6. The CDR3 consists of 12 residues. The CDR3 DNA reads TGTGCCAGCTCCCGACAGGGGACCGAGCAGTACTTC. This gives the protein CASSRQGTEQYF.

CDR3: CASSSRAGNTEAFF. In DNA form, the CDR3 reads TGTGCCAGCTCCTCACGGGCGGGGAACACTGAAGCTTTCTTT. The chain employs TRBV18 and TRBJ1-1; D is unclear. The germline gives CDR1 KGHSH, CDR2 LQKENI. Trimming stripped 6 bases from V and 1 base from J, with 12 bases between. This CDR3 contains 14 residues.

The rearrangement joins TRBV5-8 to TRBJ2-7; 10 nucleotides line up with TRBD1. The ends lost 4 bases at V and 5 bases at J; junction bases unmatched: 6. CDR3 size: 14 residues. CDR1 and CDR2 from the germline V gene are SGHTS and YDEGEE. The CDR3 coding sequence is TGTGCCAGCAGCGCGGGGGACAGGGGTCACGAGCAGTACTTC. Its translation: CASSAGDRGHEQYF. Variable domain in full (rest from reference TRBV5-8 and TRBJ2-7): EAGVTQSPTHLIKTRGQQATLRCSPISGHTSVYWYQQALGLGLQFLLWYDEGEERNRGNFPPRFSGRQFPNYSSELNVNALELEDSALYLCASSAGDRGHEQYFGPGTRLTVT.

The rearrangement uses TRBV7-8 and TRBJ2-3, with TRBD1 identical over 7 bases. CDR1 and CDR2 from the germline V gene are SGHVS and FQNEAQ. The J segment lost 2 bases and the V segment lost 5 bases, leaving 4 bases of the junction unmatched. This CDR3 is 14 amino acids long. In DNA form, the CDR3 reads TGTGCCAGCAGCCCAGGGGGTCACACAGATACGCAGTATTTT. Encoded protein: CASSPGGHTDTQYF.

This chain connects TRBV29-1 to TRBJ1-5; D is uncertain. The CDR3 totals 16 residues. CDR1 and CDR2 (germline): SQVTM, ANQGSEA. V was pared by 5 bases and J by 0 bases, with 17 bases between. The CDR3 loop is CSVREGNPYSNQPQHF. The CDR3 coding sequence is TGCAGCGTTAGGGAGGGTAATCCCTATAGCAATCAGCCCCAGCATTTT.

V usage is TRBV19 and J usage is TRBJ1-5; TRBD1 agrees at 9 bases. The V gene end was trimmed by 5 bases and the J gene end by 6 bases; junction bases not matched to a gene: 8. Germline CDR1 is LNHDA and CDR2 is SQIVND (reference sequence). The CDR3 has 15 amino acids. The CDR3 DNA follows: TGTGCCAGTAGTCCCCGGCACAGGGGGCTTCAGCCCCAGCATTTT. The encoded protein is CASSPRHRGLQPQHF.

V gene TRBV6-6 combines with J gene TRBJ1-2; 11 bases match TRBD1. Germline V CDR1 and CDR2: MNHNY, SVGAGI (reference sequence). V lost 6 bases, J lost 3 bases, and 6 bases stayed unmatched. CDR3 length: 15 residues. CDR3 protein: CASRIRDRGDYGYTF. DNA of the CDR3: TGTGCCAGCAGGATCCGGGACAGGGGGGACTATGGCTACACCTTC.

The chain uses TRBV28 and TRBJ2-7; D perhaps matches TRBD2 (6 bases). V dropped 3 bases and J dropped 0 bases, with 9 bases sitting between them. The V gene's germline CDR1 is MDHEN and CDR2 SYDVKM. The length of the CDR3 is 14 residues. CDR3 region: CASSFWTNSYEQYF. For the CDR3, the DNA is TGTGCCAGCAGTTTTTGGACTAACTCCTACGAGCAGTACTTC.

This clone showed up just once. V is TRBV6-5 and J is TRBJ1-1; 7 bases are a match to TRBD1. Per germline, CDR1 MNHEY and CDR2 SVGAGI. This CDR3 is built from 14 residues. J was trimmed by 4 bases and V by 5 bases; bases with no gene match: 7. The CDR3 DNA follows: TGTGCCAGCAGTCCCCAAAGACAGGGCACTGAAGCTTTCTTT. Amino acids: CASSPQRQGTEAFF.

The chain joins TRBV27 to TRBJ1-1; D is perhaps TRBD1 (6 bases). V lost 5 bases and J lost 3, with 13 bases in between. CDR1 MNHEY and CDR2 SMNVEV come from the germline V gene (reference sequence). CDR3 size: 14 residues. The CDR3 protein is CASSPTGRYTEAFF. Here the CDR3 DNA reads TGTGCCAGCAGTCCGACAGGTCGGTACACTGAAGCTTTCTTT.

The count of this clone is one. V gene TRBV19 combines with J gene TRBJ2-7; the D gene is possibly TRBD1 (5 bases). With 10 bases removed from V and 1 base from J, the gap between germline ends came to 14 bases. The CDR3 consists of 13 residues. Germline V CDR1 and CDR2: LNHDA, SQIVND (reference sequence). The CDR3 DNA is TGTGCCACCCGATCAGGGATTTCCTACGAGCAGTACTTC. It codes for CATRSGISYEQYF.

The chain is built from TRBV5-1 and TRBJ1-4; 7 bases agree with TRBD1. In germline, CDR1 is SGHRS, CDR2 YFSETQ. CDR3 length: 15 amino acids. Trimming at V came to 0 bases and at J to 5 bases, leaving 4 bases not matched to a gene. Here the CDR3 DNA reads TGCGCCAGCAGCTTGGGTGGGACAGAGAATGAAAAACTGTTTTTT. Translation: CASSLGGTENEKLFF.

The DNA of the CDR3 is TGTGCCAGCAGTGAAGCAAGGGGCGGCCAGCCCCAGCATTTT. It yields the protein CASSEARGGQPQHF. The rearrangement joins TRBV6-1 to TRBJ1-5; a weak D match, TRBD1 (5 bases). Trimming pared 0 bases from V and 7 bases from J, leaving 10 bases between. The CDR3 totals 14 residues. Per germline, CDR1 MNHNS and CDR2 SASEGT.

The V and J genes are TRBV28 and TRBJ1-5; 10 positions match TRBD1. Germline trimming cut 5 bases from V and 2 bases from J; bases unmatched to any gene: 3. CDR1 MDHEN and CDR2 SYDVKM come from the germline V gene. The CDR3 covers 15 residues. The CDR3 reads CASSRQGAGNQPQHF. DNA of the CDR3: TGTGCCAGCAGTAGACAGGGGGCCGGCAATCAGCCCCAGCATTTT. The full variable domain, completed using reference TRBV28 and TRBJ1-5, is DVKVTQSSRYLVKRTGEKVFLECVQDMDHENMFWYRQDPGLGLRLIYFSYDVKMKEKGDIPEGYSVSREKKERFSLILESASTNQTSMYLCASSRQGAGNQPQHFGDGTRLSIL.

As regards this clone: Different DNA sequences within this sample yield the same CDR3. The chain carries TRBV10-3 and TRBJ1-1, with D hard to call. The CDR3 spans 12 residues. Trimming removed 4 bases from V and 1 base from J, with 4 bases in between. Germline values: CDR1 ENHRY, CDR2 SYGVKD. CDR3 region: CAISGGNTEAFF. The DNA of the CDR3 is TGTGCCATCAGTGGAGGGAACACTGAAGCTTTCTTT.

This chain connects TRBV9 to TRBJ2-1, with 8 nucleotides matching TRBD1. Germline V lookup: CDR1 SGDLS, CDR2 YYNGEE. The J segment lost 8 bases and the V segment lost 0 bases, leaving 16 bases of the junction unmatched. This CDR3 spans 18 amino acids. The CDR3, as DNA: TGTGCCAGCAGCGTAGCTGGGGTAGGGGACAGGTTAGCGGATGAGCAGTTCTTC. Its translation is CASSVAGVGDRLADEQFF.

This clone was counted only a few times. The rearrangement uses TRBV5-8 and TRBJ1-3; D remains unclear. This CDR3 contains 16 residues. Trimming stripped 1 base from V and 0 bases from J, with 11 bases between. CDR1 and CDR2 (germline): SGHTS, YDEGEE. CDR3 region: CASSLLTHRSGNTIYF. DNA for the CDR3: TGTGCCAGCAGCTTGCTGACTCACCGCTCTGGAAACACCATATATTTT.